This entry is about one TCR beta chain. The target antigen is unknown. The data belong to a study of T cells in Graves' hyperthyroidism and ophthalmopathy. General study findings and limits: Blood samples included most of the expanded thyroid clonotypes exceeding 0.001.

The CDR3 is 15 amino acids. V lost 10 bases, J lost 0 bases, and 16 bases lay in between. Germline-derived CDR1 and CDR2 are LNHDA and SQIVND (reference sequence). Not enrolled were patients with uncontrolled infection, other autoimmune disease, pregnancy or lactation. Amplified TCR beta CDR3 regions came from RNA transcripts. A set of HTBI primers served as the primers for a first-round RT-PCR of the TCR CDR3. Using its own MiXCR run on the multiplex PCR reads, TCRdb lists one record per CDR3 protein. The data contain fewer than 350,000 distinct CDR3 sequences, less than 15% of them singletons. This sequence was found in a woman between 25 and 40 years old with Graves' hyperthyroidism that later progressed to Graves' ophthalmopathy. Sequences were obtained from blood. The gene calls are TRBV19 and TRBJ2-1; D remains unclear. This CDR3 reads CATSIPRSSYNEQFF. The DNA of the CDR3 is TGTGCCACCAGTATCCCCCGAAGCTCCTACAATGAGCAGTTCTTC.